This TCR beta chain was profiled in a study of blood T cell repertoires in COVID-19. About the research overall: Acute-phase and convalescent COVID-19 samples originated in the United States, Italy and Spain. The cDNA or gDNA used as material had been derived from T cells, B-cell-depleted T cells, or PBMCs.

Germline-derived CDR1 and CDR2 are MGHDK and SYGVNS. The length of the CDR3 is 15 residues. Trimming cost V 4 bases and J 4 bases; bases outside gene matches: 8. In the source study's methods: Amplification from reference gene primers served as the basis for estimated nucleated cell counts. The repertoire was sequenced with immunoSEQ multiplex PCR; TCRdb's copy has only in-frame clones and lacks some. V, J and clone size were drawn from that table, and D and trimming were deduced from the DNA. The profile shows around 60,000 clones, over 80% of them singletons. This clone was counted once. The genes are TRBV25-1 and TRBJ2-5; TRBD2 agrees at 8 bases. Material for sequencing was peripheral blood. The clonotype was recovered from a human donor with active COVID-19. The donor label of this sample is uncertain. The CDR3 loop reads CASSVGLAGGETQYF. The CDR3 region has the DNA TGTGCCAGCAGTGTTGGACTAGCCGGTGGAGAGACCCAGTACTTC. Variable domain in full (rest from reference TRBV25-1 and TRBJ2-5): EADIYQTPRYLVIGTGKKITLECSQTMGHDKMYWYQQDPGMELHLIHYSYGVNSTEKGDLSSESTVSRIRTEHFPLTLESARPSHTSQYLCASSVGLAGGETQYFGPGTRLLVL.